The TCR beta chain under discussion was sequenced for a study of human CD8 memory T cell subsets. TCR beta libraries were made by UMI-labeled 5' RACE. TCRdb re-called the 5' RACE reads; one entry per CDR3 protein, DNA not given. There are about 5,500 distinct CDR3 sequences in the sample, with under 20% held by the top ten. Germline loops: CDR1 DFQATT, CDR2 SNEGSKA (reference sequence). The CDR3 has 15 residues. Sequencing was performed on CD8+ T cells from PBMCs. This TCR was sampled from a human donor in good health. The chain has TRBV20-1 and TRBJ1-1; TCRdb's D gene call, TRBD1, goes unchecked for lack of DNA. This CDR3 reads CSARDPDRPLFEAFF.